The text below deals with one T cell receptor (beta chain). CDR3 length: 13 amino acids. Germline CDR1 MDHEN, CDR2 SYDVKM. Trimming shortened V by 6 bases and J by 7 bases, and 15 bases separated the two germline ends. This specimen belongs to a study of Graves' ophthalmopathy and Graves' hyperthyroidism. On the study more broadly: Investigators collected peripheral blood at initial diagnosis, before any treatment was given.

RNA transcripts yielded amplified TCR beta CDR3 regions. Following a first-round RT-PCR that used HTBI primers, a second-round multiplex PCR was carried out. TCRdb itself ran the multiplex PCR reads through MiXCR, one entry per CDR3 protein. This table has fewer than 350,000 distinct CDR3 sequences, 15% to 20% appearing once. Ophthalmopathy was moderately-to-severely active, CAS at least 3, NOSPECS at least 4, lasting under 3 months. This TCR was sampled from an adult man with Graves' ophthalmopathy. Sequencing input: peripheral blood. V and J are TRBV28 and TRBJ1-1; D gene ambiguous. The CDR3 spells CASSLLRVSEAFF. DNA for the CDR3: TGTGCCAGCAGCTTACTACGGGTCAGTGAAGCTTTCTTT.